A few counts support the clone carrying this T cell receptor beta chain. This entry is derived from a study of blood T cell repertoires in COVID-19. At the level of the study: Sites in the United States, Italy and Spain provided acute and convalescent COVID-19 samples. PBMCs, B-cell-depleted T cells, or T cells provided the cDNA or gDNA that made up the material.

Germline V lookup: CDR1 LGHNA, CDR2 YNFKEQ. V lost 0 bases to trimming and J lost 2 bases, with 13 bases between them. The CDR3 runs to 16 residues. Authors' processing steps: By means of reference gene primer amplification, nucleated cell counts were estimated. Repertoires were generated with immunoSEQ multiplex PCR, while TCRdb's copy carries only in-frame clones and drops some. D and trimming were read from the DNA, whereas the V and J calls and clone size are those reported in that table. The data contain roughly 120,000 clones, approximately 81% of them seen just once; the ten biggest clones take up roughly 4%.

The clonotype originates from a woman at least 80 years old with acute or convalescent COVID-19. The chain links TRBV4-2 to TRBJ2-5, with D perhaps matching TRBD1 (6 bases). Sequenced sample: peripheral blood. The CDR3 loop is CASSQDLSDRQETQYF. In nucleotides, the CDR3 is TGTGCCAGCAGCCAAGATTTATCGGACAGACAAGAGACCCAGTACTTC.